This T cell receptor beta chain was sequenced during a study of identical twins. Germline loops: CDR1 SGHTA, CDR2 FQGNSA. V lost 3 bases and J lost 6, with 15 bases in between. This CDR3 spans 14 amino acids. TCRdb fed the 5' RACE reads into MiXCR, producing one record per CDR3 protein. The table has under 500,000 distinct CDR3 sequences, around an eighth seen once. The data were also submitted as part of a second study, on yellow fever vaccine responses in identical twins.

Material: CD4+ T cells sorted from blood. The clonotype originates from a woman aged 18-35 years in good health. The rearrangement uses TRBV7-2 and TRBJ2-7, with D perhaps given as TRBD1 or TRBD2 (5 bases each). For the CDR3, the DNA is TGTGCCAGCAGCTTCCCCGGGACGTGGGTCGAGCAGTACTTC. Translated, it gives CASSFPGTWVEQYF. Using reference TRBV7-2 and TRBJ2-7 for the parts outside the CDR3, the full variable domain is GAGVSQSPSNKVTEKGKDVELRCDPISGHTALYWYRQSLGQGLEFLIYFQGNSAPDKSGLPSDRFSAERTGGSVSTLTIQRTQQEDSAVYLCASSFPGTWVEQYFGPGTRLTVT.